The 17 T cell receptor beta chains below come from one sample, sequenced in a study of CD8+CD57+ T cells in acquired aplastic anemia. Profiles of TCR beta VDJ and CDR3 were generated from a genomic DNA template. TCRdb reprocessed the reads with MiXCR, giving one entry per CDR3 protein. Of some 47,000 distinct CDR3 sequences in the sample, about 73% were seen once. The source material was sorted CD4+, CD8+, or CD8+CD57+ T cells (not recorded which) from PBMCs. Receptors originate from a human donor in good health, serving as a control.

This chain uses TRBV19 with TRBJ2-7; 7 bases map to TRBD1. With V trimmed by 4 bases and J by 3 bases, 9 bases remained unmatched. The CDR3 totals 15 residues. Per the germline V gene, CDR1 is LNHDA and CDR2 is SQIVND (reference sequence). The chain's CDR3 is CASSTGWDRIYEQYF. The CDR3 DNA sequence: TGTGCCAGTAGTACGGGATGGGACAGAATCTACGAGCAGTACTTC.

The J gene is TRBJ2-1, the V gene TRBV10-1, with 12 bases fitting TRBD2. V shed 0 bases, J shed 10 bases, and the junction held 4 bases outside the gene matches. Looked up from germline, CDR1 is WNHNN and CDR2 is SYGVQD (reference sequence). This CDR3 has 15 residues. The CDR3 loop reads CASSESGLAGKEQFF. CDR3 DNA: TGCGCCAGCAGTGAGTCCGGACTAGCGGGAAAAGAGCAGTTCTTC.

This clonotype was counted only a few times. This chain links TRBV2 with TRBJ1-1; possible D gene TRBD1, 5 bases. Germline CDR1 is SNHLY and CDR2 is FYNNEI. The CDR3 is 13 residues long. The V and J ends lost 4 bases and 0 bases respectively, with 6 bases between them. The DNA of the CDR3 is TGTGCCAGCAGTGGACAGCTGAACACTGAAGCTTTCTTT. Its protein is CASSGQLNTEAFF.

V usage is TRBV15 and J usage is TRBJ1-2; 9 bases map to TRBD1. V lost 0 bases to trimming and J lost 5 bases; unmatched junction nucleotides: 7. Germline-derived CDR1 and CDR2 are LNHNV and YYDKDF (reference sequence). There are 16 residues in the CDR3. The CDR3 DNA sequence: TGTGCCACCAGCAGAGAGGACAGGGGACTTCTGTATGGCTACACCTTC. This sequence encodes CATSREDRGLLYGYTF.

V usage is TRBV15 and J usage is TRBJ1-1; 7 nucleotides agree with TRBD1. V lost 5 bases, J lost 7 bases, and 13 bases stayed unmatched. Germline V gene sequence: CDR1 LNHNV, CDR2 YYDKDF (reference sequence). The length of the CDR3 is 15 residues. The CDR3 DNA reads TGTGCCACCAGCTCCGGACAGGCTTGGGATCATGAAGCTTTCTTT. This encodes CATSSGQAWDHEAFF.

V and J are TRBV7-2 and TRBJ1-3; D is unclear. The V end lost 3 bases, the J end lost 4 bases, and 4 bases lay between the germline ends. Per germline, CDR1 SGHTA and CDR2 FQGNSA. The CDR3 loop spans 12 amino acids. The DNA for the CDR3 is TGTGCCAGCAGCTTCGAGGGAAACACCATATATTTT. Protein product: CASSFEGNTIYF.

This chain links TRBV6-1 with TRBJ1-6, with 7 bases aligning to TRBD1. V lost 6 bases and J lost 6; bases outside the gene matches: 8. This CDR3 has 15 amino acids. Germline loops: CDR1 MNHNS, CDR2 SASEGT. The CDR3 sequence: CASRRDSPPNSPLHF. CDR3 nucleotide sequence: TGTGCCAGCAGACGGGACAGCCCACCTAATTCACCCCTCCACTTT.

The chain is built from TRBV9 and TRBJ2-1, with a weak D call TRBD1 (7 bases). V was clipped by 4 bases and J by 2 bases, with 16 bases between them. Germline CDR1 reads SGDLS; CDR2 reads YYNGEE. This CDR3 contains 16 residues. CDR3 sequence reads: CASSPGDRVAYNEQFF. CDR3 coding DNA: TGTGCCAGCAGCCCGGGAGACAGGGTGGCCTACAATGAGCAGTTCTTC.

This chain connects TRBV7-3 to TRBJ1-2; TRBD1 matches 7 bases. This CDR3 comprises 13 residues. Germline CDR1 reads SGHTA; CDR2 reads FQGTGA. V gave up 0 bases and J gave up 7 bases; unmatched junction bases: 2. CDR3 in DNA: TGTGCCAGCAGCTTAACGGCAGGGGGTGGCTACACCTTC. Residues: CASSLTAGGGYTF.

This clonotype is medium-sized within its sample. This sequence joins TRBV15 and TRBJ1-1; D unclear. The CDR3 runs 14 residues. The V gene lost 1 base and the J gene lost 6 bases, with 12 bases spanning the gap. Germline CDR1 LNHNV, CDR2 YYDKDF (reference sequence). CDR3 loop: CATSRVIGPSEAFF. For the CDR3, the DNA is TGTGCCACCAGCAGAGTCATAGGTCCATCTGAAGCTTTCTTT. Full variable domain (outside the CDR3, taken from reference TRBV15 and TRBJ1-1): DAMVIQNPRYQVTQFGKPVTLSCSQTLNHNVMYWYQQKSSQAPKLLFHYYDKDFNNEADTPDNFQSRRPNTSFCFLDIRSPGLGDTAMYLCATSRVIGPSEAFFGQGTRLTVV.

The chain carries TRBV15 and TRBJ2-7; TRBD1 is a possible D gene (8 bases). Germline CDR1 reads LNHNV; CDR2 reads YYDKDF (reference sequence). The CDR3 has 14 residues. The ends were cut back, 0 bases at V and 6 bases at J, with 12 bases in the middle. CDR3 DNA: TGTGCCACCAGCAGAGAGAACAGGGGGGGCGAGCAGTACTTC. Its protein is CATSRENRGGEQYF.

This clonotype was detected once. The rearrangement links TRBV10-3 to TRBJ2-7, with TRBD2 identical over 10 bases. The CDR3 has 15 residues. The germline V gene has CDR1 ENHRY and CDR2 SYGVKD. Trimming removed 4 bases from V and 5 bases from J; junction bases left unmatched: 8. CDR3 DNA sequence: TGTGCCATCAGTGGGGCTAGCGGGGGTATCGACGAGCAGTACTTC. It codes for CAISGASGGIDEQYF.

Here the CDR3 reads CSVASGGTTDTQYF. The CDR3 coding sequence is TGCAGCGTTGCGTCGGGGGGAACCACAGATACGCAGTATTTT. The chain recombines TRBV29-1 with TRBJ2-3, with 7 bases lining up with TRBD2. J lost 2 bases, V lost 4 bases, and 6 bases had no gene match. CDR1 and CDR2 (germline): SQVTM, ANQGSEA. The CDR3 covers 14 residues.

The V gene is TRBV10-3, the J gene TRBJ2-1; D perhaps matches TRBD2 (5 bases). From germline, CDR1 is ENHRY and CDR2 SYGVKD. This CDR3 is 12 amino acids long. This chain's CDR3 is CAEGRDYNEQFF. DNA for the CDR3: TGTGCTGAAGGCCGGGACTACAATGAGCAGTTCTTC.

The chain joins TRBV2 to TRBJ2-3, with TRBD2 identical over 10 bases. This CDR3 has 15 residues. CDR1 SNHLY and CDR2 FYNNEI come from the germline V gene. The V segment lost 3 bases and the J segment 6 bases; nucleotides outside the gene matches: 6. The CDR3 DNA sequence: TGTGCCAGCAGTGACTCGAGTAGCGGGGGGGATACGCAGTATTTT. It yields the protein CASSDSSSGGDTQYF.

The chain has TRBV20-1 and TRBJ1-2, with 8 nucleotides matching TRBD1. Germline V gene sequence: CDR1 DFQATT, CDR2 SNEGSKA (reference sequence). The CDR3 covers 14 residues. After removal of 6 bases from V and 0 bases from J, the junction contained 6 bases not matched to a gene. The CDR3 nucleotides are TGCAGTGCCTCTGGGACAGGAGCTAACTATGGCTACACCTTC. The encoded protein is CSASGTGANYGYTF.

In its sample, this clonotype was seen a few times. V gene TRBV2 combines with J gene TRBJ1-1; TRBD1 might be the D (5 bases). Germline CDR1 SNHLY, CDR2 FYNNEI. V lost 8 bases and J 0 bases, leaving 19 bases between the germline ends. This CDR3 region has 16 residues. CDR3 amino acids: CASGGTPVVLNTEAFF. Written as DNA, the CDR3 is TGTGCCAGCGGAGGGACTCCCGTCGTCTTGAACACTGAAGCTTTCTTT.